This is a list of T cell receptor beta chains from one sample in a study of shared clonotypes between healthy human individuals. The repertoire was sequenced with immunoSEQ multiplex PCR; TCRdb's copy has only in-frame clones and lacks some. Among over a million clones listed, roughly 70% were seen once. What was sequenced was memory CD4+ T cells sorted from blood. Source of these receptors: a man between 18 and 29 years old in good health. CDR3s include the opening cysteine and the closing phenylalanine or tryptophan. The order of the fields is J gene, D gene, V gene, clone size, CDR3 DNA, CDR3 protein. D genes are given only for firm matches. Clone size is given for some rows only: seen once, a few or many times, or a class if the clone is expanded.

TRBJ1-3 - TRBV6-6 - TGTGCCAGTACGCGGGTCTCTGGAAACACCATATATTTT CASTRVSGNTIYF
TRBJ2-3 - TRBV6-1 few TGTGCCAGCAGTGAAGACAGATATACGCAGTATTTT CASSEDRYTQYF
TRBJ2-2 - TRBV18 - TGTGCCAGCTCACCACAGCAGGGAGGCACCGGGGAGCTGTTTTTT CASSPQQGGTGELFF
TRBJ1-5 - TRBV4-3 - TGCGCCAGCAGCCAAGAGCTTCGCGGAAATCAGCCCCAGCATTTT CASSQELRGNQPQHF
TRBJ2-1 - TRBV11-3 - TGTGCCAGCAGCTTAAGTAGAGACGGGGTCGCCTTCTTC CASSLSRDGVAFF
TRBJ2-2 TRBD2 TRBV6-1 - TGTGCCAGCAGCCTGGGGGGGAACAACGGGGAGCTGTTTTTT CASSLGGNNGELFF
TRBJ2-7 TRBD2 TRBV5-1 - TGCGCCAGCAGGTCGGGGACTAGCGGGGGAGTCTACGAGCAGTACTTC CASRSGTSGGVYEQYF
TRBJ1-5 - TRBV10-3 - TGTGCCAGCATCGGGGGCGGTTATAGCAATCAGCCCCAGCATTTT CASIGGGYSNQPQHF
TRBJ1-1 TRBD1 TRBV5-6 once TGTGCCAGCAGCTTGGAGGACAGGGGGAACACTGAAGCTTTCTTT CASSLEDRGNTEAFF
TRBJ1-5 - TRBV6-5 many TGTGCCAGCAGCGACCGGTATCAGCCCCAGCATTTT CASSDRYQPQHF
TRBJ1-1 - TRBV7-8 - TGTGCCAGCAGCTTAGTCGGCCTAACTGGTGAAGCTTTCTTT CASSLVGLTGEAFF
TRBJ1-5 - TRBV14 once TGTGCCAGCAGCCCCGATAGCAATCAGCCCCAGCATTTT CASSPDSNQPQHF
TRBJ2-5 TRBD1 TRBV18 - TGTGCCAGCTCTTCCCAAGCTAGGACAGGGGGCAAAGAGGCCCAGTACTTC CASSSQARTGGKEAQYF
TRBJ2-2 - TRBV4-1 - TGCGCCAGCAGCCAAGATGGGGGCACCGGGGAGCTGTTTTTT CASSQDGGTGELFF
TRBJ1-2 TRBD1 TRBV27 few TGTGCCAGCAGTCCGCGGGACAGCTATGGCTACACCTTC CASSPRDSYGYTF
TRBJ1-2 - TRBV7-9 - TGTGCCAGCAGCTTAGCGGGGGTTTTTCATGGCTACACCTTC CASSLAGVFHGYTF
TRBJ2-4 TRBD1 TRBV18 - TGTGCCAGCTCCCCCGACGGGACAGGGACGAACATTCAGTACTTC CASSPDGTGTNIQYF
TRBJ2-1 - TRBV29-1 - TGCAGCGTGGGGCGAGATGAGCAGTTCTTC CSVGRDEQFF
TRBJ2-2 - TRBV5-5 once TGTGCCAGCAGCTTGGGGTCCAGGGCAGGCGGGGAGCTGTTTTTT CASSLGSRAGGELFF
TRBJ2-2 - TRBV5-1 - TGCGCCAGCAGCTCTACGACGGGTAACACCGGGGAGCTGTTTTTT CASSSTTGNTGELFF
TRBJ1-2 - TRBV7-8 - TGTGCCAGCAGCTTCGACCTACGTGGCTACACCTTC CASSFDLRGYTF
TRBJ1-5 - TRBV6-4 few TGTGCCAGCAGTGTAGATAGCAATCAGCCCCAGCATTTT CASSVDSNQPQHF
TRBJ2-7 - TRBV6-5 - TGTGCCAGCAGTTACTCGGCCCGAATAAGCTCCTACGAGCAGTACTTC CASSYSARISSYEQYF
TRBJ1-4 TRBD1 TRBV30 few TGTGCCTGGACTCGCGGGACAGCTAATGAAAAACTGTTTTTT CAWTRGTANEKLFF
TRBJ1-5 - TRBV28 - TGTGCCAGCAGTTTATGGGGGCAGCCCCAGCATTTT CASSLWGQPQHF
TRBJ2-5 - TRBV1 - TGCACCAGCAGCCAAGATGAGGGGCCGGGACAGCAAGAGACCCAGTACTTC CTSSQDEGPGQQETQYF
TRBJ1-1 - TRBV6-1 once TGTGCCAGCAGTGAAAAATTGGGGACTGAAGCTTTCTTT CASSEKLGTEAFF
TRBJ1-4 - TRBV14 - TGTGCCAGCAGCCAAGATCTCGTAGAAAAACTGTTTTTT CASSQDLVEKLFF
TRBJ2-7 TRBD2 TRBV5-1 - TGCGCCAGCAGCCCACTGGGAGGGGCTTACCACGAGCAGTACTTC CASSPLGGAYHEQYF
TRBJ1-4 - TRBV5-6 - TGTGCCAGCAGAAAGCTTGGGGCAGGGGAAAAGGAAAAACTGTTTTTT CASRKLGAGEKEKLFF
TRBJ1-2 - TRBV19 many TGTGCCAGTGGGGGTCAAGGCTACACCTTC CASGGQGYTF
TRBJ1-2 - TRBV18 - TGTGCCAGCTCACCGATCGAAACTAACTATGGCTACACCTTC CASSPIETNYGYTF
TRBJ2-3 TRBD2 TRBV7-2 once TGTGCCAGCAGCTTAGATAGCGGGGGGGCTTATACGCAGTATTTT CASSLDSGGAYTQYF
TRBJ1-2 - TRBV4-1 few TGCGCCAGCAGCCAAGATCAGGGTTCGGGTGGCTACACCTTC CASSQDQGSGGYTF
TRBJ1-2 - TRBV21-1 few TGTGCCAGCAGTGGAAAAGGTCGGGCGCGGGGCTACACCTTC CASSGKGRARGYTF
TRBJ1-2 - TRBV5-4 few TGTGCCAGCAGAAACCGGGACGGCTATGGCTACACCTTC CASRNRDGYGYTF
TRBJ2-1 - TRBV4-1 - TGCGCCAGCAGCCAAGATGGCGGGACGGCCTACAATGAGCAGTTCTTC CASSQDGGTAYNEQFF
TRBJ2-1 TRBD1 TRBV7-9 - TGTGCCAGCAGCTTAGGTGCGGGACAGGTTTACAATGAGCAGTTCTTC CASSLGAGQVYNEQFF
TRBJ1-5 - TRBV21-1 - TGTGCCAGCAGCACTCGGACAGGGAGACAGCCCCAGCATTTT CASSTRTGRQPQHF
TRBJ2-7 - TRBV7-9 - TGTGCCAGCAGCCCGCAGAGGCAGGCCGGACGATACGAGCAGTACTTC CASSPQRQAGRYEQYF
TRBJ2-1 - TRBV7-9 - TGTGCCAGCAGCCTGGACAGTCCCGCCCAGGGGCAGTTCTTC CASSLDSPAQGQFF
TRBJ1-3 - TRBV11-2 - TGTGCCAGCAGCTTGGCAAGCTCTGGAAACACCATATATTTT CASSLASSGNTIYF
TRBJ2-3 - TRBV11-2 - TGTGCCAGCAGCTTACCCGGGAGCCGGCCAGATACGCAGTATTTT CASSLPGSRPDTQYF
TRBJ1-1 - TRBV19 - TGTGCCAGTAGTATTTCCGGACACTTTGAAGCTTTCTTT CASSISGHFEAFF
TRBJ2-1 - TRBV28 - TGTGCCAGCAGTTTATGGTATGAGCAGTTCTTC CASSLWYEQFF
TRBJ2-7 TRBD1 TRBV25-1 - TGTGCCAGCAGTGTGGGACAGGGGTACGAGCAGTACTTC CASSVGQGYEQYF
TRBJ1-2 - TRBV5-4 - TGTGCCAGCAGCCGCGAATCGGCTGGCTACACCTTC CASSRESAGYTF
TRBJ2-3 - TRBV5-4 - TGTGCCAGCAGCTTAGGTACGGGGGCGAACACAGATACGCAGTATTTT CASSLGTGANTDTQYF
TRBJ2-1 TRBD2 TRBV7-9 many TGTGCCAGCAGCTTGCGGGAGGGCCCCAATGAGCAGTTCTTC CASSLREGPNEQFF
TRBJ1-1 - TRBV6-1 - TGTGCCATCAGTGACCCCGACAGGAAAACTATGAACACTGAAGCTTTCTTT CAISDPDRKTMNTEAFF
TRBJ2-1 - TRBV10-1 - TGCGCCAGCAGTGAGTCGGGGGGGCTCGACAATGAGCAGTTCTTC CASSESGGLDNEQFF
TRBJ1-5 - TRBV7-9 - TGTGCCAGCAGCTTATTAGGGGATCAGCCCCAGCATTTT CASSLLGDQPQHF
TRBJ1-6 - TRBV9 few TGTGCCAGCAGCGGAGGGTTTAATAATTCACCCCTCCACTTT CASSGGFNNSPLHF
TRBJ2-7 - TRBV6-5 - TGTGCCAGCAGCCCAACCTCGTGGATTTCCTACGAGCAGTACTTC CASSPTSWISYEQYF
TRBJ2-5 TRBD1 TRBV7-2 - TGTGCCAGCAGCTTTTTACAGGGGGCGCGGGAGACCCAGTACTTC CASSFLQGARETQYF
TRBJ1-2 - TRBV7-6 - TGTGCCAGCAGCTTAGTACCCAGGGCAAAGAGTCCGCAGGGCTACACCTTC CASSLVPRAKSPQGYTF
TRBJ1-5 - TRBV5-1 few TGCGCCAGCAGCCGAGAGGGTGGCAATCAGCCCCAGCATTTT CASSREGGNQPQHF
TRBJ2-1 TRBD2 TRBV2 - TGTGCCAGCAGTGACCGGAGCGGGGGGGCCTACAATGAGCAGTTCTTC CASSDRSGGAYNEQFF